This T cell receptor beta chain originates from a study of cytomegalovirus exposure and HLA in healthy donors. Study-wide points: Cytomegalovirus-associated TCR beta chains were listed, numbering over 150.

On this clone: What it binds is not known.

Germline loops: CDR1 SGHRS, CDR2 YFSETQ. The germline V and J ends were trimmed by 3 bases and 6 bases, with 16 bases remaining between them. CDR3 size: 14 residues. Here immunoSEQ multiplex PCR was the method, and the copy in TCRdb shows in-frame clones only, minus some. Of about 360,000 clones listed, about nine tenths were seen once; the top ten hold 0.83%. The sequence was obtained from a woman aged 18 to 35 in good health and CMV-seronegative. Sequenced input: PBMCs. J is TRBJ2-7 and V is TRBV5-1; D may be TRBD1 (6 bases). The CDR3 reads CASSSLAGALEQYF. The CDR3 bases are TGCGCCAGCAGCTCCCTAGCAGGGGCCCTCGAGCAGTACTTC.